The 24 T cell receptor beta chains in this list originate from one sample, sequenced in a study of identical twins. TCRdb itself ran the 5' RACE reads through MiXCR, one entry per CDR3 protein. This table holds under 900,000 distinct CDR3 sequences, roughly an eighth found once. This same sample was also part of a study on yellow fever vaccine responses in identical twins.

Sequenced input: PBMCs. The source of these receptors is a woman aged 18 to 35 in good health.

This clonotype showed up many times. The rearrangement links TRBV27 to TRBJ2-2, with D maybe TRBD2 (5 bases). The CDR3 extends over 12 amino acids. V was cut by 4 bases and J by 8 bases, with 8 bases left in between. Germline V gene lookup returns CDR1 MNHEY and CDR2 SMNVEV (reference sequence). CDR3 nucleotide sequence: TGTGCCAGCAGTTATCCGGGAGGGGAGCTGTTTTTT. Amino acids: CASSYPGGELFF.

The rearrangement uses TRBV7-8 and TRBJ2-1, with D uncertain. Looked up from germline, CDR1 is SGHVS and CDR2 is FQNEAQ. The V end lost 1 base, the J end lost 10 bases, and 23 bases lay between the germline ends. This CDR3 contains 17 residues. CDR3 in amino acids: CASSLVGTALRQYEQFF. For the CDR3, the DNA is TGTGCCAGCAGCTTAGTGGGTACGGCCCTAAGACAATACGAGCAGTTCTTC.

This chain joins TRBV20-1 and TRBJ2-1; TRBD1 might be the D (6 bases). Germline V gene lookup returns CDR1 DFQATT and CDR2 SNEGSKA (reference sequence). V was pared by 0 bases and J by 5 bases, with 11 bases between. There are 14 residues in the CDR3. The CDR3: CSARDPWTDNEQFF. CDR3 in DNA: TGCAGTGCTAGAGATCCATGGACAGACAATGAGCAGTTCTTC.

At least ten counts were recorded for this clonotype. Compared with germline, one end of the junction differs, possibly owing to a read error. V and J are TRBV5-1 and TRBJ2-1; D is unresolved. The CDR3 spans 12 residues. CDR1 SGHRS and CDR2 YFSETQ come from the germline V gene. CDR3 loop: CASSLRSNEQFF. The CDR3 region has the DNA TGTGCCAGCAGCTTAAGGAGCAATGAGCAGTTCTTC.

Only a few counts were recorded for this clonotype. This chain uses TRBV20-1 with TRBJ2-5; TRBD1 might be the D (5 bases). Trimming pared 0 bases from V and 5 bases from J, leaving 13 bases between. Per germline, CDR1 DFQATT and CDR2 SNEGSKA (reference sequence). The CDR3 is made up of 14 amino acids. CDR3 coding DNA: TGCAGTGCTAGAGATATAGGGGCTAGGGAGACCCAGTACTTC. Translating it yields CSARDIGARETQYF.

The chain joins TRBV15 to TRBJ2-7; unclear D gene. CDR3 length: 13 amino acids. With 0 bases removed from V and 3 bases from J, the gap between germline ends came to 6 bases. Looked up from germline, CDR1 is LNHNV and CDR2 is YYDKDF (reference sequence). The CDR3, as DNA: TGTGCCACCAGCAGAGATCCCGGCTACGAGCAGTACTTC. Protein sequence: CATSRDPGYEQYF. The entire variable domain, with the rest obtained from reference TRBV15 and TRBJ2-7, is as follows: DAMVIQNPRYQVTQFGKPVTLSCSQTLNHNVMYWYQQKSSQAPKLLFHYYDKDFNNEADTPDNFQSRRPNTSFCFLDIRSPGLGDTAMYLCATSRDPGYEQYFGPGTRLTVT.

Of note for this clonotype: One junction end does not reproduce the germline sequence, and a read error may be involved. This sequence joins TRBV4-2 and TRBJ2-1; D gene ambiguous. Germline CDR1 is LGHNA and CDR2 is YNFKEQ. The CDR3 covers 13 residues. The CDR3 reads CAISPAAYNEQFF. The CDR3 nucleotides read TGTGCCATCAGCCCCGCTGCGTACAATGAGCAGTTCTTC.

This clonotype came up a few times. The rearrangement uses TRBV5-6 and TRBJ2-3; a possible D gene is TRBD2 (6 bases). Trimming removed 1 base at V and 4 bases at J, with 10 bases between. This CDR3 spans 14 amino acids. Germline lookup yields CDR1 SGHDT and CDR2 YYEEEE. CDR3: CASSLLLAPDTQYF. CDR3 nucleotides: TGTGCCAGCAGCTTGCTACTAGCACCAGATACGCAGTATTTT.

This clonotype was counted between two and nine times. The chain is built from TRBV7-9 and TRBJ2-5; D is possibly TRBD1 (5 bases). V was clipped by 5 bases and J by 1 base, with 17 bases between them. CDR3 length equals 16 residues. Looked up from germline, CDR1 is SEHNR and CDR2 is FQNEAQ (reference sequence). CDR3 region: CASSAQGTVPQETQYF. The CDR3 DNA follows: TGTGCCAGCAGCGCTCAGGGAACGGTACCCCAAGAGACCCAGTACTTC.

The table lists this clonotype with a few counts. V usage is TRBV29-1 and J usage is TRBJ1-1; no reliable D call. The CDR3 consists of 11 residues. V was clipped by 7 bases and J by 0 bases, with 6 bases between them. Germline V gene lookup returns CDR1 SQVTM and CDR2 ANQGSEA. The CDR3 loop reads CSGDLNTEAFF. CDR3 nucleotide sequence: TGCAGCGGTGATCTGAACACTGAAGCTTTCTTT. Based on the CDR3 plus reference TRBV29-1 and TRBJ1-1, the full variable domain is SAVISQKPSRDICQRGTSLTIQCQVDSQVTMMFWYRQQPGQSLTLIATANQGSEATYESGFVIDKFPISRPNLTFSTLTVSNMSPEDSSIYLCSGDLNTEAFFGQGTRLTVV.

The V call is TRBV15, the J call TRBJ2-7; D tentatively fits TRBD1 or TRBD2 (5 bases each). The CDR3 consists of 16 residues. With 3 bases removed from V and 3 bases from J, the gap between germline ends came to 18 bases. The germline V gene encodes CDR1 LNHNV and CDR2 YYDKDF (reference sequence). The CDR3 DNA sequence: TGTGCCACCAGCAGGACGGGACCCTCCGAAATCTACGAGCAGTACTTC. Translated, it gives CATSRTGPSEIYEQYF.

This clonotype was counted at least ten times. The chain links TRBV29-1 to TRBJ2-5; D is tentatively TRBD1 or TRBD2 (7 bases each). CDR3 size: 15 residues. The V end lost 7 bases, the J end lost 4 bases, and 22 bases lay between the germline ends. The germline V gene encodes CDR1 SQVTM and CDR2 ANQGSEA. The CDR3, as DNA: TGCAGCGCTTCGGGCATGGGAGGGGGCCTAGAGACCCAGTACTTC. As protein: CSASGMGGGLETQYF.

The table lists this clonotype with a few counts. DNA of the CDR3: TGTGCCAGCAGTTCGGCAGGACGATACGAGCAGTACGTC. Translating gives CASSSAGRYEQYV. The rearrangement links TRBV6-2 or TRBV6-3 to TRBJ2-7, with unresolved D. V was cut by 4 bases and J by 4 bases, with 11 bases left in between. Germline assignment: CDR1 MNHEY and CDR2 SVGEGT. The CDR3 length is 13 residues.

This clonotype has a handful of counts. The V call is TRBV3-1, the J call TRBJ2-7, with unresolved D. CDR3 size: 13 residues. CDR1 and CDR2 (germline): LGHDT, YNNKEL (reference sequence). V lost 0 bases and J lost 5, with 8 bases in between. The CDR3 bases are TGTGCCAGCAGCCAAGAGTTCGACGACGAGCAGTACTTC. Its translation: CASSQEFDDEQYF.

The CDR3 reads CASSEFASTYEQYF. CDR3 coding DNA: TGTGCCAGCAGTGAATTTGCGTCTACCTACGAGCAGTACTTC. This chain connects TRBV25-1 to TRBJ2-7, with no clear D. CDR1 MGHDK and CDR2 SYGVNS come from the germline V gene. The CDR3 sequence is 14 residues long. The ends were cut back, 1 base at V and 2 bases at J, with 9 bases in the middle.

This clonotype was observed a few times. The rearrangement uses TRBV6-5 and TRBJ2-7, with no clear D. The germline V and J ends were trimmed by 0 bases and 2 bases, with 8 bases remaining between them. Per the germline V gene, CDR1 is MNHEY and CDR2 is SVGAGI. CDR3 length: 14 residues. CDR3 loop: CASSYSTPTYEQYF. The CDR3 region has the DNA TGTGCCAGCAGTTACTCGACTCCAACCTACGAGCAGTACTTC.

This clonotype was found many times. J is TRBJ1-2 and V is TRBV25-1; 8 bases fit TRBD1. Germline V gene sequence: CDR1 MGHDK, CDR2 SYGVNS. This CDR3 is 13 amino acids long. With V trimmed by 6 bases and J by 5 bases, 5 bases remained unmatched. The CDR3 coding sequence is TGTGCCAGCAGCCCATGGACAGGGTATGGCTACACCTTC. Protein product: CASSPWTGYGYTF.

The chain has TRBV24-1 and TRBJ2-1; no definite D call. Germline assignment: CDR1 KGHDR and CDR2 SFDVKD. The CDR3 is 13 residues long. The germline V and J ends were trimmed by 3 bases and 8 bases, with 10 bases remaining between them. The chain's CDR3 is CATSDRPTDEQFF. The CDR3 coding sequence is TGTGCCACCAGTGATAGACCGACGGATGAGCAGTTCTTC.

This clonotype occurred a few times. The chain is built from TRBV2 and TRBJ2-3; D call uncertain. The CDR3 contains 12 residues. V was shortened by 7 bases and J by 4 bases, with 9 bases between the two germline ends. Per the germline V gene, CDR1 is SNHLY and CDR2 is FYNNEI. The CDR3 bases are TGTGCCAGCATGGGTGGGGCAGATACGCAGTATTTT. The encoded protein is CASMGGADTQYF.

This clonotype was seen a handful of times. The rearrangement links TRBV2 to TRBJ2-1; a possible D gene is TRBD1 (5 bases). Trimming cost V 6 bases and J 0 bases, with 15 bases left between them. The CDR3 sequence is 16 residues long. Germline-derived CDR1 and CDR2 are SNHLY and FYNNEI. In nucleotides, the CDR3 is TGTGCCAGCAGGCCAGGGAATCCCAGCTCCTACAATGAGCAGTTCTTC. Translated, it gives CASRPGNPSSYNEQFF.

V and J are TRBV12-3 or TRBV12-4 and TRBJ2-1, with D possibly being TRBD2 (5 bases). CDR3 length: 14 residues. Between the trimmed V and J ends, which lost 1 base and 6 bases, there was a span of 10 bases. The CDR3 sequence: CASSLVGVPNEQFF. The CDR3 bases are TGTGCCAGCAGTTTAGTCGGGGTCCCCAATGAGCAGTTCTTC.

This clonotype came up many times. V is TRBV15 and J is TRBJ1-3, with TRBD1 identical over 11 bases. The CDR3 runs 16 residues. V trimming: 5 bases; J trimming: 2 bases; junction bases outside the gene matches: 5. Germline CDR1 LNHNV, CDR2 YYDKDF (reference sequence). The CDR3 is CATSPQGQGAGNTIYF. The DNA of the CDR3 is TGTGCCACCAGCCCGCAGGGACAGGGGGCTGGAAACACCATATATTTT.

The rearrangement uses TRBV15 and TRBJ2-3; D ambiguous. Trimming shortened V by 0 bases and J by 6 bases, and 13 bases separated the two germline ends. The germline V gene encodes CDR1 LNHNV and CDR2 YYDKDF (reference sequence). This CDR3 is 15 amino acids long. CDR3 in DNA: TGTGCCACCAGCAGAGATTCCGGTGGATTGGATACGCAGTATTTT. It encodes CATSRDSGGLDTQYF.

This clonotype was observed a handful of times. The CDR3 region is CASSSSEGVRNEQFF. The CDR3 DNA sequence: TGTGCCAGCAGCTCTAGTGAGGGGGTGAGGAATGAGCAGTTCTTC. The rearrangement links TRBV7-9 to TRBJ2-1; D perhaps matches TRBD1 (6 bases). The V gene lost 4 bases and the J gene lost 7 bases, with 17 bases spanning the gap. There are 15 residues in the CDR3. Germline V gene lookup returns CDR1 SEHNR and CDR2 FQNEAQ (reference sequence).